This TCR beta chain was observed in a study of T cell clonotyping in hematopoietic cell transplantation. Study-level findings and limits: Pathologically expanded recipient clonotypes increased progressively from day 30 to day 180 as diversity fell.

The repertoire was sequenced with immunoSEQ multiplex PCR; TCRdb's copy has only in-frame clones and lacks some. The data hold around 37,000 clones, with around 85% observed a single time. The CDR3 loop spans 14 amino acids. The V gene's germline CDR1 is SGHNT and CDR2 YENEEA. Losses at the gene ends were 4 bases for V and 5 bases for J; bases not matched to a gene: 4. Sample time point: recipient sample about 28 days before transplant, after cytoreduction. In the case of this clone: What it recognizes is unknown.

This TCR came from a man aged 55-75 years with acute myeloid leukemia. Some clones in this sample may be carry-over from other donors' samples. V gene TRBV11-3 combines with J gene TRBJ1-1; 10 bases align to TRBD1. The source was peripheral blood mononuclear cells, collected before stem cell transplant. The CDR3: CASSWDRGGTEAFF. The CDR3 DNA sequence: TGTGCCAGCAGCTGGGACAGGGGCGGAACTGAAGCTTTCTTT.